This T cell receptor (beta chain) is drawn from a study of radiotherapy plus CTLA-4 blockade in lung cancer. Using immunoSEQ multiplex PCR, the repertoire was profiled, and TCRdb retains in-frame clones only, with some absent. This table has 81,000 or so clones, roughly 86% appearing once. This TCR was sampled from a human donor with non-small cell lung cancer who had stable disease on radiotherapy plus ipilimumab. The starting material was peripheral blood, obtained from a patient treated with radiotherapy plus ipilimumab.

The CDR3 loop reads CASSVAMVPSYNEQFF. DNA for the CDR3: TGTGCCAGCAGCGTAGCTATGGTTCCTTCCTACAATGAGCAGTTCTTC. The chain joins TRBV9 to TRBJ2-1, with D uncertain. Trimming shortened V by 0 bases and J by 1 base, and 11 bases separated the two germline ends. The CDR3 extends over 16 amino acids. Germline CDR1 reads SGDLS; CDR2 reads YYNGEE.